This entry concerns a single T cell receptor (beta chain). These data come from a study of blood T cell repertoires in COVID-19. TCRdb keeps only in-frame clones here, not all; method: immunoSEQ multiplex PCR. In the table there are approximately 58,000 clones, roughly four fifths of which are singletons. This CDR3 is built from 16 residues. From germline, CDR1 is LGHDT and CDR2 YNNKEL (reference sequence). V shed 8 bases and J shed 2 bases, with 22 bases lying between them. The origin of this receptor is a man aged 55 to 70 with COVID-19, enrolled during active disease. The material sequenced was peripheral blood. The V gene is TRBV3-1 (or the pseudogene TRBV3-2), the J gene TRBJ2-7, with D perhaps matching TRBD2 (5 bases). In DNA, the CDR3 is TGTGCCAGCGCGAAAGGGCTAGCACGAAAGACCTACGAGCAGTACTTC. Translating gives CASAKGLARKTYEQYF.